Presented here are 20 T cell receptor beta chains from one specimen sequenced in a study of blood T cell repertoires in COVID-19 (TCRdb year 2020). Library prep was done by the immunoSEQ multiplex PCR assay. TCRdb stores this immuneACCESS table with in-frame sequences only. Part of the clones is absent; in the studies checked, under half of the shortfall reflects unresolved V genes, and no reason is known for the rest. Here the sample has fewer than 350,000 clones; roughly 88% occur a single time. The ten biggest clones cover about 1.5% of the sample. The specimen was peripheral blood. The source of these receptors is a woman aged 30 to 39 with COVID-19, enrolled during active disease.

The V gene is TRBV19, the J gene TRBJ1-1; 9 nucleotides agree with TRBD1. CDR3 length equals 15 residues. The germline gives CDR1 LNHDA, CDR2 SQIVND (reference sequence). With 4 bases clipped from V and 1 base from J, the junction kept 4 bases outside the gene matches. CDR3 in amino acids: CASSKPGQGNTEAFF. CDR3 nucleotides: TGTGCCAGTAGTAAGCCGGGACAGGGGAACACTGAAGCTTTCTTT.

The rearrangement joins TRBV11-2 to TRBJ2-5; 9 nucleotides agree with TRBD2. The CDR3 sequence is 18 residues long. V lost 0 bases and J lost 6; bases outside the gene matches: 14. Germline CDR1 and CDR2: SGHAT and FQNNGV. The CDR3 DNA sequence: TGTGCCAGCAGCTTAGATGGCCTAGCGGGGTCATTTCTGAAGACCCAGTACTTC. Amino acids: CASSLDGLAGSFLKTQYF.

In this sample, this clone turned up once. The rearrangement uses TRBV10-1 and TRBJ2-3; D perhaps matches TRBD1 (6 bases). This CDR3 region has 13 residues. The V end was cut by 11 bases, the J end by 0 bases, with 12 bases between. Per germline, CDR1 WNHNN and CDR2 SYGVQD (reference sequence). CDR3 sequence (DNA): TGCGCCGGCGCAGGGGCAAGCACAGATACGCAGTATTTT. It encodes CAGAGASTDTQYF.

The CDR3 DNA is TGTGCCAGCAACCGGGGTGATAACACTGAAGCTTTCTTT. Translation: CASNRGDNTEAFF. The chain employs TRBV6-5 and TRBJ1-1; D uncertain. Germline V lookup: CDR1 MNHEY, CDR2 SVGAGI. Trimming cost V 7 bases and J 2 bases, with 11 bases left between them. The CDR3 extends over 13 amino acids.

The V call is TRBV10-2, the J call TRBJ1-5; perhaps TRBD1 as D (6 bases). Germline assignment: CDR1 WSHSY and CDR2 SAAADI. V was pared by 6 bases and J by 5 bases, with 11 bases between. CDR3 length: 13 residues. The CDR3 DNA follows: TGCGCCAGCAGGTCGGACAGCTATCAGCCCCAGCATTTT. As protein: CASRSDSYQPQHF.

The rearrangement uses TRBV4-2 and TRBJ2-7; the match to TRBD1 covers 8 bases. Germline CDR1 reads LGHNA; CDR2 reads YNFKEQ. Trimming cost V 0 bases and J 0 bases; bases outside gene matches: 4. The CDR3 is made up of 16 amino acids. This CDR3 is CASSQEWTGSSYEQYF. CDR3 DNA sequence: TGTGCCAGCAGCCAAGAGTGGACAGGGAGCTCCTACGAGCAGTACTTC.

The chain couples TRBV12-3 or TRBV12-4 to TRBJ2-3; 8 positions agree with TRBD1. The CDR3 is 12 amino acids. V lost 6 bases, J lost 11 bases, and 7 bases stayed unmatched. The CDR3 DNA is TGTGCCAGCAGCTACGACAGGGGCGGGCAGTATTTT. This sequence encodes CASSYDRGGQYF.

This sequence joins TRBV19 and TRBJ2-5, with D maybe TRBD2 (6 bases). The CDR3 covers 17 residues. CDR1 LNHDA and CDR2 SQIVND come from the germline V gene (reference sequence). Trimming stripped 6 bases from V and 0 bases from J, with 20 bases between. In DNA, the CDR3 is TGTGCCAGTAGACCGACACAGGAGGGATGGTACCAAGAGACCCAGTACTTC. Its translation is CASRPTQEGWYQETQYF.

The genes are TRBV28 and TRBJ2-1; possible D gene TRBD1, 5 bases. Germline-derived CDR1 and CDR2 are MDHEN and SYDVKM. V lost 10 bases to trimming and J lost 7 bases, with 23 bases between them. The CDR3 consists of 15 residues. CDR3 sequence reads: CATDSGFFLRNEQFF. In DNA, the CDR3 is TGTGCCACAGATTCAGGGTTTTTTTTAAGAAATGAGCAGTTCTTC. Filled out from reference TRBV28 and TRBJ2-1, the complete variable domain reads DVKVTQSSRYLVKRTGEKVFLECVQDMDHENMFWYRQDPGLGLRLIYFSYDVKMKEKGDIPEGYSVSREKKERFSLILESASTNQTSMYLCATDSGFFLRNEQFFGPGTRLTVL.

V is TRBV7-3 and J is TRBJ2-3; TRBD2 matches 7 bases. The CDR3 is 15 amino acids. CDR1 is SGHTA and CDR2 is FQGTGA in the germline V gene. The trim removed 6 bases at V and 0 bases at J, leaving 6 bases unmatched. The CDR3 sequence is CASSNAGVSTDTQYF. CDR3 bases: TGTGCCAGCAGTAACGCGGGGGTTAGCACAGATACGCAGTATTTT.

The chain has TRBV5-4 and TRBJ1-1, with 8 nucleotides matching TRBD1. The trim removed 4 bases at V and 6 bases at J, leaving 17 bases unmatched. This CDR3 region has 17 residues. Germline V gene sequence: CDR1 SGHNT, CDR2 YYREEE (reference sequence). The CDR3 loop reads CASSGGTQGARLAEAFF. In DNA form, the CDR3 reads TGTGCCAGCAGCGGGGGGACCCAGGGGGCGCGTCTGGCTGAAGCTTTCTTT.

This clone was counted a single time. The chain joins TRBV4-1 to TRBJ2-2; D is uncertain. The CDR3 runs 13 residues. The germline V gene encodes CDR1 MGHRA and CDR2 YSYEKL. V was cut by 3 bases and J by 3 bases, with 5 bases left in between. CDR3 residues: CASSHLYTGELFF. DNA of the CDR3: TGCGCCAGCAGCCACCTCTACACCGGGGAGCTGTTTTTT.

The gene calls are TRBV28 and TRBJ1-5; D not certain. Germline loops: CDR1 MDHEN, CDR2 SYDVKM. The CDR3 runs to 15 residues. Trimming cost V 5 bases and J 4 bases, with 15 bases left between them. CDR3 region: CASSRREALNQPQHF. In nucleotides, the CDR3 is TGTGCCAGCAGTCGCCGAGAGGCTCTGAATCAGCCCCAGCATTTT.

The chain is built from TRBV5-1 and TRBJ2-2; 8 nucleotides agree with TRBD1. Trimming cost V 1 base and J 5 bases; bases outside gene matches: 4. CDR3 length: 15 residues. CDR1 and CDR2 (germline): SGHRS, YFSETQ. CDR3 bases: TGCGCCAGCAGCTTGACGACAGGGGCGACCGGGGAGCTGTTTTTT. Amino acid sequence: CASSLTTGATGELFF.

The V and J genes are TRBV7-2 and TRBJ1-2; D is unresolved. V gave up 0 bases and J gave up 6 bases, with 11 bases separating them. This CDR3 is built from 14 residues. CDR1 and CDR2 (germline): SGHTA, FQGNSA. The CDR3 nucleotides read TGTGCCAGCAGCTTAGCTCCGGGGTCGGATGGCTACACCTTC. Translating it yields CASSLAPGSDGYTF.

V usage is TRBV4-1 and J usage is TRBJ1-5; 9 nucleotides match TRBD1. Germline assignment: CDR1 MGHRA and CDR2 YSYEKL. With 1 base clipped from V and 5 bases from J, the junction kept 18 bases outside the gene matches. CDR3 length equals 20 residues. CDR3 loop: CASSQVLAPGQGWGHQPQHF. CDR3 bases: TGCGCCAGCAGCCAAGTACTTGCACCGGGACAGGGTTGGGGGCATCAGCCCCAGCATTTT.

The chain combines TRBV3-1 (or the pseudogene TRBV3-2) with TRBJ2-5, with TRBD2 matching 9 bases. The CDR3 is 17 residues long. The germline gives CDR1 LGHDT, CDR2 YNNKEL (reference sequence). V was pared by 0 bases and J by 5 bases, with 10 bases of the junction left unmatched. CDR3 region: CASSQDRLAGFWETQYF. In DNA form, the CDR3 reads TGTGCCAGCAGCCAAGATCGTCTAGCGGGGTTTTGGGAGACCCAGTACTTC.

This clone was recorded only once. The rearrangement links TRBV30 to TRBJ1-4; 7 bases match TRBD1. Germline CDR1 GTSNPN, CDR2 SVGIG (reference sequence). The CDR3 contains 13 residues. V lost 5 bases to trimming and J lost 6 bases; unmatched junction nucleotides: 6. CDR3 protein: CAWGPGTDEKLFF. CDR3 DNA sequence: TGTGCCTGGGGACCGGGGACAGATGAAAAACTGTTTTTT.

This chain connects TRBV5-6 to TRBJ1-2; 9 positions agree with TRBD1. J was trimmed by 5 bases and V by 0 bases; bases with no gene match: 5. CDR1 SGHDT and CDR2 YYEEEE come from the germline V gene. The CDR3 is made up of 15 amino acids. CDR3 protein: CASSLEDRGLYGYTF. For the CDR3, the DNA is TGTGCCAGCAGCTTGGAGGACAGGGGCCTATATGGCTACACCTTC.

The rearrangement uses TRBV6-5 and TRBJ1-1, with D perhaps TRBD1 (5 bases). The CDR3 covers 13 residues. Germline CDR1 and CDR2: MNHEY and SVGAGI. The V end was cut by 6 bases, the J end by 5 bases, with 13 bases between. Here the CDR3 DNA reads TGTGCCAGCAGCCCCGCAGGGTGGACTGAAGCTTTCTTT. The encoded protein is CASSPAGWTEAFF.